The 3 T cell receptor beta chains below all came from one sample that was sequenced in a study of beta chain features in type 1 diabetes. Study-wide results and caveats: Shortening that was moderate but significant affected the TCRB CDR3s of Type 1 diabetes patients in all four CD4+ subsets.

Reverse transcribing all isolated RNA meant expressed TCRB transcripts were sequenced. The protocol was immunoSEQ multiplex PCR, while the TCRdb copy is restricted to in-frame clones and leaves out a portion. The table records 150,000 to 200,000 clones, about 10% of them present only once. These receptors have no known antigen. Source material: central memory CD4+ T cells from blood. These receptors were taken from a woman aged 25 to 45 with type 1 diabetes.

This clone showed up just a few times. This chain connects TRBV7-9 to TRBJ2-3, with TRBD2 identical over 13 bases. The germline V gene encodes CDR1 SEHNR and CDR2 FQNEAQ (reference sequence). This CDR3 is built from 15 residues. The trim removed 5 bases at V and 7 bases at J, leaving 6 bases unmatched. The CDR3 protein is CASSHPGLAGNTQYF. CDR3 coding DNA: TGTGCCAGCAGCCACCCGGGACTAGCGGGAAATACGCAGTATTTT.

This clone was seen a handful of times. This sequence joins TRBV7-3 and TRBJ2-5; 7 bases are a match to TRBD2. The CDR3 has 13 residues. V lost 5 bases and J lost 4; bases outside the gene matches: 4. Germline V gives CDR1 SGHTA, CDR2 FQGTGA. The CDR3 DNA reads as TGTGCCAGCAGCCGGGGGGTCGGAGAGACCCAGTACTTC. As protein: CASSRGVGETQYF.

This clone has more than one count but fewer than ten. The J gene is TRBJ2-5, the V gene TRBV5-1; 7 nucleotides agree with TRBD1. The CDR3 runs 15 residues. The V gene end was trimmed by 2 bases and the J gene end by 2 bases; junction bases not matched to a gene: 6. Germline V gene sequence: CDR1 SGHRS, CDR2 YFSETQ. As DNA, the CDR3 is TGCGCCAGCAGCTTATACGGGGACAGTCAAGAGACCCAGTACTTC. Protein product: CASSLYGDSQETQYF. The whole variable domain, filled in from reference TRBV5-1 and TRBJ2-5, reads KAGVTQTPRYLIKTRGQQVTLSCSPISGHRSVSWYQQTPGQGLQFLFEYFSETQRNKGNFPGRFSGRQFSNSRSEMNVSTLELGDSALYLCASSLYGDSQETQYFGPGTRLLVL.